This T cell receptor beta chain was observed in a study of STAT5B mutations in CD4+ large granular lymphocyte leukemia. Germline V gives CDR1 SGHRS, CDR2 YFSETQ. V shed 4 bases and J 6 bases; nucleotides not matched to a gene: 6. This CDR3 is 14 amino acids long. Study-wide results and limits: Data were not HLA-matched across samples. Approximately 25% of private leukemic clonotypes occurred rarely in other patients' non-leukemic repertoires. Patient CD4-sorted repertoires stayed more clonal than healthy ones after leukemic-clone removal. Compared with healthy controls (2/35), patient top clones favored TRBV06 (8/27).

As to this clone: Its specificity is not known.

Assay used: immunoSEQ multiplex PCR; TCRdb lists only in-frame clones, some missing. The table lists 30,000 to 40,000 clones, roughly 85% of them singletons. The sequence was obtained from a human donor in good health. The J gene is TRBJ1-1, the V gene TRBV5-1, with 10 bases fitting TRBD1. Sequencing used CD4+ T cells from blood buffy coats. In nucleotides, the CDR3 is TGCGCCAGCAGCGCCGGGACAGGGGTACCTGAAGCTTTCTTT. Protein: CASSAGTGVPEAFF.